Sequencing of this T cell receptor beta chain was carried out in a study of shared clonotypes between healthy human individuals. Study-wide points: Naive subsets, compared against memory subsets, generally had larger estimated richness values.

TCRdb's copy holds only in-frame clones and misses some; the assay was immunoSEQ multiplex PCR. This table has about 1.5 million clones, 95% to 99% appearing once. In regard to this clone: What it binds is unknown.

Trimming cost V 6 bases and J 3 bases; bases outside gene matches: 4. This CDR3 comprises 13 residues. CDR1 and CDR2 from the germline V gene are MDHEN and SYDVKM. The specimen sequenced was naive CD4+ T cells sorted from blood. Subset specified: CD45RA+ positively selected. This sequence originates from a man younger than 45 in good health. The chain is built from TRBV28 and TRBJ1-2, with TRBD1 identical over 7 bases. The CDR3 region is CASSETGDYGYTF. DNA for the CDR3: TGTGCCAGCAGCGAAACAGGGGACTATGGCTACACCTTC.